The 8 T cell receptor beta chains given below trace back to one sample, sequenced in a study of cytomegalovirus exposure and HLA in healthy donors. Primers: 60 Vbeta forward and 13 Jbeta reverse. TCRdb keeps only in-frame clones here, not all; method: immunoSEQ multiplex PCR. The sample contains some 130,000 clones, roughly 77% of which appear only once. Sequenced material: PBMCs. All receptors come from a female donor in good health and CMV-seronegative.

The chain employs TRBV2 and TRBJ1-5; a weak D match, TRBD1 (6 bases). Trimming left V 6 bases short and J 8 bases short, with 20 bases between. Looked up from germline, CDR1 is SNHLY and CDR2 is FYNNEI. This CDR3 is 15 amino acids long. Here the CDR3 reads CASSAPTGRGEPQHF. CDR3 coding DNA: TGTGCCAGCAGCGCCCCGACAGGCCGAGGGGAGCCCCAGCATTTT.

The chain carries TRBV7-2 and TRBJ2-1; no firm D call. V shed 1 base and J shed 5 bases, with 9 bases lying between them. The CDR3 has 14 residues. Germline CDR1 SGHTA, CDR2 FQGNSA. The CDR3: CASSLGRSNNEQFF. In DNA form, the CDR3 reads TGTGCCAGCAGCTTAGGTAGGAGCAACAATGAGCAGTTCTTC.

The chain combines TRBV4-1 with TRBJ1-2; weak D call: TRBD1 (5 bases). Looked up from germline, CDR1 is MGHRA and CDR2 is YSYEKL. V was cut by 3 bases and J by 3 bases, with 11 bases left in between. This CDR3 spans 14 amino acids. CDR3 sequence (DNA): TGCGCCAGCAGCCAGTCTCGGGGGGACTATGGCTACACCTTC. It codes for CASSQSRGDYGYTF.

J is TRBJ1-5 and V is TRBV30; possibly TRBD1 for D (6 bases). Germline-derived CDR1 and CDR2 are GTSNPN and SVGIG (reference sequence). V was shortened by 5 bases and J by 9 bases, with 20 bases between the two germline ends. There are 14 residues in the CDR3. The CDR3: CAWGGAVPGSPQHF. CDR3 nucleotide sequence: TGTGCCTGGGGGGGGGCAGTCCCTGGGTCGCCCCAGCATTTT. Drawing the rest from reference TRBV30 and TRBJ1-5, the complete variable domain is SQTIHQWPATLVQPVGSPLSLECTVEGTSNPNLYWYRQAAGRGLQLLFYSVGIGQISSEVPQNLSASRPQDRQFILSSKKLLLSDSGFYLCAWGGAVPGSPQHFGDGTRLSIL.

In nucleotides, the CDR3 is TGCGCCAGCCTACAGGGGGGATCGACAGATACGCAGTATTTT. Encoded protein: CASLQGGSTDTQYF. This chain uses TRBV10-2 with TRBJ2-3, with 8 positions matching TRBD1. Losses at the gene ends were 8 bases for V and 3 bases for J; bases not matched to a gene: 7. The CDR3 has 14 amino acids. The V gene's germline CDR1 is WSHSY and CDR2 SAAADI.

There are a few counts of this clone. The gene calls are TRBV6-4 and TRBJ1-5; D is possibly TRBD1 (5 bases). The CDR3 runs to 15 residues. Looked up from germline, CDR1 is MRHNA and CDR2 is SNTAGT. The V end lost 0 bases, the J end lost 7 bases, and 13 bases lay between the germline ends. CDR3 in amino acids: CASSDSRGEGQPQHF. The CDR3 nucleotides read TGTGCCAGCAGTGACTCGCGCGGGGAGGGGCAGCCCCAGCATTTT.

This chain links TRBV7-9 with TRBJ1-1; no firm D call. The CDR3 loop spans 14 amino acids. V was clipped by 7 bases and J by 8 bases, with 20 bases between them. Germline-derived CDR1 and CDR2 are SEHNR and FQNEAQ (reference sequence). CDR3 sequence (DNA): TGTGCCAGCACTATTCAGGCAGCCTTGGTGGAAGCTTTCTTT. Translation gives CASTIQAALVEAFF.

The rearrangement uses TRBV15 and TRBJ2-5; 8 bases align to TRBD2. Per the germline V gene, CDR1 is LNHNV and CDR2 is YYDKDF (reference sequence). The CDR3 covers 18 residues. V was clipped by 0 bases and J by 5 bases; unmatched bases: 14. Here the CDR3 reads CATSRDRGSGAPEETQYF. The CDR3 coding sequence is TGTGCCACCAGCAGAGATCGAGGTAGCGGGGCACCGGAGGAGACCCAGTACTTC.